These T cell receptor beta chains were read from a single sample in a study of T cells in Graves' hyperthyroidism and ophthalmopathy. TCRdb fed the multiplex PCR reads into MiXCR, producing one record per CDR3 protein. The sample has 550,000 to 700,000 distinct CDR3 sequences, roughly 14% seen once. The sequencing input was blood. The receptors come from a woman in her thirties or forties with Graves' ophthalmopathy. Each CDR3 is given with its conserved first and last residue. The order of the fields is V gene, clone size, J gene, CDR3 length, D gene, CDR3 DNA, CDR3 protein. The D gene is left open where the match is weak. The size entry is marked missing in some rows and otherwise reads once, few, many or a size class.

V gene: TRBV7-2; clone size: many; J gene: TRBJ2-7; CDR3 length: 15; D gene: TRBD1; CDR3 DNA: TGTGCCAGCACCGTCTCCGGCCAGGGGGCCTACGAGCAGTACTTC; CDR3 protein: CASTVSGQGAYEQYF
V gene: TRBV2; clone size: many; J gene: TRBJ1-5; CDR3 length: 15; D gene: NA; CDR3 DNA: TGTGCCAGCAGAGACCGAATGGGGAGCAATCAGCCCCAGCATTTT; CDR3 protein: CASRDRMGSNQPQHF
V gene: TRBV20-1; clone size: NA; J gene: TRBJ2-5; CDR3 length: 16; D gene: NA; CDR3 DNA: TGCAGTGCTAGAGATATTCCAGGGGGAGGGAAAGAGACCCAGTACTTC; CDR3 protein: CSARDIPGGGKETQYF
V gene: TRBV29-1; clone size: NA; J gene: TRBJ1-1; CDR3 length: 12; D gene: NA; CDR3 DNA: TGCAGCGCCGCCGCCGTGAACACTGAAGCTTTCTTT; CDR3 protein: CSAAAVNTEAFF
V gene: TRBV19; clone size: many; J gene: TRBJ2-2; CDR3 length: 15; D gene: NA; CDR3 DNA: TGTGCCAGTAGTACCACAGGTAGTTCTCCCGGGGAGCTGTTTTTT; CDR3 protein: CASSTTGSSPGELFF
V gene: TRBV7-8; clone size: many; J gene: TRBJ2-7; CDR3 length: 14; D gene: NA; CDR3 DNA: TGTGCCAGCAGCTCGCTCGCCGACCCCTACGAGCAGTACTTC; CDR3 protein: CASSSLADPYEQYF
V gene: TRBV6-1; clone size: few; J gene: TRBJ1-1; CDR3 length: 15; D gene: NA; CDR3 DNA: TGTGCCAGCAGCCGAACAGGGTCTTTGAACACTGAAGCTTTCTTT; CDR3 protein: CASSRTGSLNTEAFF
V gene: TRBV12-3/TRBV12-4; clone size: few; J gene: TRBJ1-4; CDR3 length: 18; D gene: NA; CDR3 DNA: TGTGCCAGCAGCTTTGGGACTTCTATCGCCCCAACTAATGAAAAACTGTTTTTT; CDR3 protein: CASSFGTSIAPTNEKLFF
V gene: TRBV14; clone size: few; J gene: TRBJ2-7; CDR3 length: 13; D gene: NA; CDR3 DNA: TGTGCCAGCAGCCACGAGACAGTGTACGAGCAGTACTTC; CDR3 protein: CASSHETVYEQYF
V gene: TRBV30; clone size: few; J gene: TRBJ2-5; CDR3 length: 12; D gene: NA; CDR3 DNA: TGTGCCTGGAGTCGATTTGGGGAGACCCAGTACTTC; CDR3 protein: CAWSRFGETQYF
V gene: TRBV5-1; clone size: few; J gene: TRBJ1-1; CDR3 length: 14; D gene: NA; CDR3 DNA: TGCGCCAGCAGCTTGAACGTCGGGAACACTGAAGCTTTCTTT; CDR3 protein: CASSLNVGNTEAFF
V gene: TRBV19; clone size: NA; J gene: TRBJ2-7; CDR3 length: 15; D gene: NA; CDR3 DNA: TGTGCCAGTAGTACCTGGGAGACCAACTACTACGAGCAGTACTTC; CDR3 protein: CASSTWETNYYEQYF
V gene: TRBV12-5; clone size: many; J gene: TRBJ2-7; CDR3 length: 13; D gene: NA; CDR3 DNA: TGTGCTAGTGGACGAATGAGCTCCTACGAGCAGTACTTC; CDR3 protein: CASGRMSSYEQYF
V gene: TRBV7-2; clone size: many; J gene: TRBJ1-2; CDR3 length: 13; D gene: NA; CDR3 DNA: TGTGCCAGCTCAAACGCCCTGTTTTATGGCTACACCTTC; CDR3 protein: CASSNALFYGYTF
V gene: TRBV7-8; clone size: many; J gene: TRBJ2-5; CDR3 length: 17; D gene: TRBD2; CDR3 DNA: TGTGCCAGCAGCTTCAATGCCGCAGCGGGAGTCGGGGAGACCCAGTACTTC; CDR3 protein: CASSFNAAAGVGETQYF
V gene: TRBV7-2; clone size: many; J gene: TRBJ2-7; CDR3 length: 13; D gene: NA; CDR3 DNA: TGTGCCAGCAGCTCTTACAGGGACTACGAGCAGTACTTC; CDR3 protein: CASSSYRDYEQYF
V gene: TRBV4-2; clone size: many; J gene: TRBJ2-7; CDR3 length: 16; D gene: NA; CDR3 DNA: TGTGCCAGCAGCACTCCGACGGGACCCCAGTCTTACGAGCAGTACTTC; CDR3 protein: CASSTPTGPQSYEQYF
V gene: TRBV29-1; clone size: many; J gene: TRBJ1-5; CDR3 length: 13; D gene: TRBD1; CDR3 DNA: TGCAGCGTTGGAGGGACAGAGAATCAGCCCCAGCATTTT; CDR3 protein: CSVGGTENQPQHF
V gene: TRBV12-3/TRBV12-4; clone size: many; J gene: TRBJ1-1; CDR3 length: 11; D gene: NA; CDR3 DNA: TGTGCCAGCACTCGAGCGGTAGAAGCTTTCTTT; CDR3 protein: CASTRAVEAFF
V gene: TRBV6-5; clone size: many; J gene: TRBJ2-7; CDR3 length: 13; D gene: NA; CDR3 DNA: TGTGCCAGCAGTTACGGGGTAGACTACGAGCAGTACTTC; CDR3 protein: CASSYGVDYEQYF
V gene: TRBV15; clone size: many; J gene: TRBJ1-1; CDR3 length: 11; D gene: NA; CDR3 DNA: TGTGCCACCAGCAGACAAGGAGAAGCTTTCTTT; CDR3 protein: CATSRQGEAFF
V gene: TRBV15; clone size: many; J gene: TRBJ1-6; CDR3 length: 16; D gene: TRBD1; CDR3 DNA: TGTGCCACCAGCATGACCGGGACAGGGATTAATTCACCCCTCCACTTT; CDR3 protein: CATSMTGTGINSPLHF
V gene: TRBV7-2; clone size: NA; J gene: TRBJ2-7; CDR3 length: 15; D gene: NA; CDR3 DNA: TGTGCCAGCAGCTTGAGAGTGATTACGGGAAGCGAGCAGTACTTC; CDR3 protein: CASSLRVITGSEQYF
V gene: TRBV28; clone size: few; J gene: TRBJ2-7; CDR3 length: 14; D gene: TRBD1; CDR3 DNA: TGTGCCAGCAGTTCATGGGACAGCTTCTACGAGCAGTACTTC; CDR3 protein: CASSSWDSFYEQYF
V gene: TRBV7-3; clone size: many; J gene: TRBJ1-1; CDR3 length: 13; D gene: NA; CDR3 DNA: TGTGCCAGCAGCCCAGGAGCATACACTGAAGCTTTCTTT; CDR3 protein: CASSPGAYTEAFF
V gene: TRBV6-1; clone size: many; J gene: TRBJ2-5; CDR3 length: 15; D gene: NA; CDR3 DNA: TGTGCCAGCAGTGTCCTATATAGCGGACAAGAGACCCAGTACTTC; CDR3 protein: CASSVLYSGQETQYF
V gene: TRBV10-3; clone size: many; J gene: TRBJ2-7; CDR3 length: 13; D gene: NA; CDR3 DNA: TGTGCCATCAGTGAAGGTGGGAAATACGAGCAGTACTTC; CDR3 protein: CAISEGGKYEQYF
V gene: TRBV25-1; clone size: few; J gene: TRBJ2-5; CDR3 length: 14; D gene: NA; CDR3 DNA: TGTGCCAGCAGTGGCAGATTGGGACAAGAGACCCAGTACTTC; CDR3 protein: CASSGRLGQETQYF
V gene: TRBV6-1; clone size: few; J gene: TRBJ2-5; CDR3 length: 17; D gene: NA; CDR3 DNA: TGTGCCAGTCGCCTAACCGGGAACCCCTTAAAGGGAGAGACCCAGTACTTC; CDR3 protein: CASRLTGNPLKGETQYF
V gene: TRBV13; clone size: many; J gene: TRBJ2-7; CDR3 length: 14; D gene: NA; CDR3 DNA: TGTGCCAGCAGCTTTGGCCTAGCGCCTCCCGAGCAGTACTTC; CDR3 protein: CASSFGLAPPEQYF
V gene: TRBV6-2/TRBV6-3; clone size: once; J gene: TRBJ1-2; CDR3 length: 13; D gene: NA; CDR3 DNA: TGTGCCAGCAGGCCGGGACTCGCCTATGGCTACACCTTC; CDR3 protein: CASRPGLAYGYTF
V gene: TRBV19; clone size: many; J gene: TRBJ2-2; CDR3 length: 16; D gene: TRBD2; CDR3 DNA: TGTGCCAGTATGGAACCGGGACTAGGAGGCCACGGGGAGCTGTTTTTT; CDR3 protein: CASMEPGLGGHGELFF
V gene: TRBV3-1; clone size: once; J gene: TRBJ2-7; CDR3 length: 15; D gene: NA; CDR3 DNA: TGTGCCAGCAGCCAACGCCTACAGGGTCCCTACGAGCAGTACTTC; CDR3 protein: CASSQRLQGPYEQYF
V gene: TRBV6-1; clone size: many; J gene: TRBJ2-5; CDR3 length: 14; D gene: TRBD1; CDR3 DNA: TGTGCCAGCAGAAAAACAGGGGGCGGAGAGACCCAGTACTTC; CDR3 protein: CASRKTGGGETQYF
V gene: TRBV11-2; clone size: many; J gene: TRBJ1-1; CDR3 length: 16; D gene: TRBD1; CDR3 DNA: TGTGCCAGCAGCAACGGACCCGGGACAGGGGCCTGGGGGGCTTTCTTT; CDR3 protein: CASSNGPGTGAWGAFF
V gene: TRBV4-3; clone size: few; J gene: TRBJ2-5; CDR3 length: 17; D gene: NA; CDR3 DNA: TGCGCCAGCAGCCGAGCGTCAGGGAGAGGAGTAGGAGAGACCCAGTACTTC; CDR3 protein: CASSRASGRGVGETQYF
V gene: TRBV7-8; clone size: many; J gene: TRBJ2-2; CDR3 length: 14; D gene: TRBD2; CDR3 DNA: TGTGCCAGCAGCCTGCTGACTAGCGGCTACGAGCTGTTTTTT; CDR3 protein: CASSLLTSGYELFF
V gene: TRBV28; clone size: few; J gene: TRBJ2-1; CDR3 length: 16; D gene: TRBD2; CDR3 DNA: TGTGCCAGCAGTCTGGGGACTAGCGGATACTACAATGAGCAGTTCTTC; CDR3 protein: CASSLGTSGYYNEQFF
V gene: TRBV12-3/TRBV12-4; clone size: few; J gene: TRBJ2-5; CDR3 length: 16; D gene: TRBD2; CDR3 DNA: TGTGCCAGCAGTTTTGAGCGGGAGGAAGTGCGAGAGACCCAGTACTTC; CDR3 protein: CASSFEREEVRETQYF
V gene: TRBV11-1; clone size: many; J gene: TRBJ2-2; CDR3 length: 15; D gene: NA; CDR3 DNA: TGTGCCAGCAGCTTACTAGCCGTCGACACCGGGGAGCTGTTTTTT; CDR3 protein: CASSLLAVDTGELFF
V gene: TRBV6-2/TRBV6-3; clone size: few; J gene: TRBJ2-7; CDR3 length: 13; D gene: TRBD2; CDR3 DNA: TGTGCCAGCAGTATACAGCGGGAGCGCGAGCAGTACTTC; CDR3 protein: CASSIQREREQYF
V gene: TRBV4-3; clone size: NA; J gene: TRBJ2-7; CDR3 length: 15; D gene: NA; CDR3 DNA: TGCGCCAGCAGCCAAGAGAGACGACAAGACTACGAGCAGTACTTC; CDR3 protein: CASSQERRQDYEQYF
V gene: TRBV20-1; clone size: NA; J gene: TRBJ2-7; CDR3 length: 15; D gene: TRBD2; CDR3 DNA: TGCAGTGCTAGAGGACTAGCGGGAGACATCCACGAGCAGTACTTC; CDR3 protein: CSARGLAGDIHEQYF
V gene: TRBV12-3/TRBV12-4; clone size: many; J gene: TRBJ2-4; CDR3 length: 17; D gene: TRBD2; CDR3 DNA: TGTGCCAGCAGTCCCGGCCGGGGGGTACTAGCCAAAAACATTCAGTACTTC; CDR3 protein: CASSPGRGVLAKNIQYF
V gene: TRBV10-1; clone size: many; J gene: TRBJ2-3; CDR3 length: 13; D gene: NA; CDR3 DNA: TGCGCCAGCAGTGAGTCGGGCAGGGATACGCAGTATTTT; CDR3 protein: CASSESGRDTQYF
V gene: TRBV12-3/TRBV12-4; clone size: many; J gene: TRBJ1-5; CDR3 length: 14; D gene: NA; CDR3 DNA: TGTGCCAGCACCCTAACAGGGCGCGATCAGCCCCAGCATTTT; CDR3 protein: CASTLTGRDQPQHF
V gene: TRBV10-2; clone size: NA; J gene: TRBJ1-5; CDR3 length: 13; D gene: NA; CDR3 DNA: TGCGCCAGCAGTGAAGAGGGCAGCCAGCCCCAGCATTTT; CDR3 protein: CASSEEGSQPQHF
V gene: TRBV20-1; clone size: many; J gene: TRBJ2-7; CDR3 length: 16; D gene: NA; CDR3 DNA: TGCAGTGCTAGCCCCCCGCAAGGGACGTGGCCCCACGAGCAGTACTTC; CDR3 protein: CSASPPQGTWPHEQYF
V gene: TRBV18; clone size: NA; J gene: TRBJ1-3; CDR3 length: 15; D gene: NA; CDR3 DNA: TGTGCCAGCTCCCCCGACAGTAACTCTGGAAACACCATATATTTT; CDR3 protein: CASSPDSNSGNTIYF
V gene: TRBV28; clone size: many; J gene: TRBJ2-7; CDR3 length: 15; D gene: NA; CDR3 DNA: TGTGCCAGCAGTTTCCCCAGGGGGACTTACTACGAGCAGTACTTC; CDR3 protein: CASSFPRGTYYEQYF
V gene: TRBV6-2/TRBV6-3; clone size: NA; J gene: TRBJ2-7; CDR3 length: 14; D gene: TRBD1; CDR3 DNA: TGTGCCAGCAGTGGACAGGGATTTGCCTACGAGCAGTACTTC; CDR3 protein: CASSGQGFAYEQYF
V gene: TRBV6-2/TRBV6-3; clone size: NA; J gene: TRBJ1-2; CDR3 length: 15; D gene: TRBD1; CDR3 DNA: TGTGCCAGCATGAGAGGCCGGGACAGCGTACGTGGCTACACCTTC; CDR3 protein: CASMRGRDSVRGYTF
V gene: TRBV3-1; clone size: many; J gene: TRBJ2-7; CDR3 length: 13; D gene: NA; CDR3 DNA: TGTGCCAGCAGCCTCCTATACGTCGGACATCAGTACTTC; CDR3 protein: CASSLLYVGHQYF
V gene: TRBV5-4; clone size: NA; J gene: TRBJ2-7; CDR3 length: 14; D gene: TRBD1; CDR3 DNA: TGTGCCAGCAGCCGATCCGGGACAGGCATAGAGCAGTACTTC; CDR3 protein: CASSRSGTGIEQYF
V gene: TRBV19; clone size: many; J gene: TRBJ1-1; CDR3 length: 15; D gene: TRBD1; CDR3 DNA: TGTGCCAGTAGCAATACAGGGGTCGGAGGGACTGAAGCTTTCTTT; CDR3 protein: CASSNTGVGGTEAFF